Listed here are 30 T cell receptor beta chains from one sample, sequenced in a study of post-analysis software for immune sequencing data. Study-wide results and caveats: Controls showed lower frequencies than patients for roughly 5 TRBV segments, and TRBV5-6, TRBV5-1 and TRBV20-1 were among these.

No antigen has been assigned to these receptors. Unique-molecular-identifier-tagged TCR beta cDNA libraries were used. TCRdb processed the PCR reads anew with MiXCR; each CDR3 protein has one entry. The data contain hundreds of thousands of distinct CDR3 sequences, roughly 45% of them seen just once; the ten biggest clones take up more than 1.5%. Material for sequencing was blood. The receptors were sampled from a girl under 18 with multiple sclerosis.

This clonotype has more than one count but fewer than ten. The genes are TRBV20-1 and TRBJ2-3; D unclear. Germline assignment: CDR1 DFQATT and CDR2 SNEGSKA (reference sequence). Trimming left V 2 bases short and J 0 bases short, with 3 bases between. The CDR3 sequence is 12 residues long. The CDR3 loop reads CSARRSTDTQYF. The CDR3 DNA follows: TGCAGTGCTAGAAGGAGCACAGATACGCAGTATTTT.

V gene TRBV29-1 combines with J gene TRBJ2-7; D is unresolved. The CDR3 contains 13 residues. Deletions cut 4 bases from V and 3 bases from J, with 13 bases between. Germline lookup yields CDR1 SQVTM and CDR2 ANQGSEA. CDR3 coding DNA: TGCAGCGTTGCTTGGGGTCGGCTCTACGAGCAGTACTTC. The encoded protein is CSVAWGRLYEQYF.

V is TRBV4-1 and J is TRBJ2-7; D perhaps matches TRBD2 (6 bases). The CDR3 extends over 13 amino acids. Trimming shortened V by 2 bases and J by 4 bases, and 9 bases separated the two germline ends. Germline CDR1 is MGHRA and CDR2 is YSYEKL. The CDR3 DNA is TGCGCCAGCAGCCAATCTAGCGTTTACGAGCAGTACTTC. This gives the protein CASSQSSVYEQYF.

The chain employs TRBV4-2 and TRBJ2-5; possibly TRBD1 for D (5 bases). The germline gives CDR1 LGHNA, CDR2 YNFKEQ. The length of the CDR3 is 16 residues. Trimming removed 2 bases from V and 11 bases from J, with 24 bases in between. The CDR3 sequence: CASSQRVQGRGNEQYF. The CDR3 region has the DNA TGTGCCAGCAGCCAAAGGGTCCAGGGTCGTGGCAATGAGCAGTACTTC.

The chain employs TRBV7-6 and TRBJ2-3; TRBD2 agrees at 9 bases. The CDR3 length is 14 residues. Germline values: CDR1 SGHVS, CDR2 FNYEAQ. V lost 2 bases to trimming and J lost 8 bases; unmatched junction nucleotides: 5. The CDR3 coding sequence is TGTGCCAGCAGCTTATCTAGCGGGACCGCTACGCAGTATTTT. Encoded protein: CASSLSSGTATQYF.

This chain uses TRBV6-6 with TRBJ2-5; weak D call: TRBD1 (6 bases). The V and J ends lost 2 bases and 4 bases respectively, with 14 bases between them. Germline CDR1 is MNHNY and CDR2 is SVGAGI (reference sequence). The CDR3 contains 15 residues. The CDR3 sequence is CASSYPQGQRETQYF. Here the CDR3 DNA reads TGTGCCAGCAGTTACCCTCAGGGGCAGAGAGAGACCCAGTACTTC.

The V call is TRBV6-5, the J call TRBJ1-2; weak D call: TRBD1 (6 bases). The CDR3 consists of 12 residues. Trimming left V 2 bases short and J 7 bases short, with 8 bases between. Germline CDR1 MNHEY, CDR2 SVGAGI. The CDR3 DNA sequence: TGTGCCAGCAGTTACATCAGGGGTGGCTACACCTTC. This gives the protein CASSYIRGGYTF.

This clonotype came up many times. V gene TRBV6-1 combines with J gene TRBJ2-7; 8 positions agree with TRBD1. This CDR3 has 14 residues. Germline CDR1 MNHNS, CDR2 SASEGT. After removal of 4 bases from V and 6 bases from J, the junction contained 8 bases not matched to a gene. CDR3 coding DNA: TGTGCCAGCAGTGGTGGGACAGGCGAGCTCGAGCAGTACTTC. The encoded protein is CASSGGTGELEQYF.

This clonotype was seen a single time. The chain carries TRBV9 and TRBJ1-6; D unresolved. Trimming shortened V by 0 bases and J by 7 bases, and 11 bases separated the two germline ends. From germline, CDR1 is SGDLS and CDR2 YYNGEE. The length of the CDR3 is 15 residues. In DNA, the CDR3 is TGTGCCAGCAGCGTAGCTTCGAACACCAATTCACCCCTCCACTTT. Translation: CASSVASNTNSPLHF.

The chain is built from TRBV10-3 and TRBJ1-6; D is undetermined. Germline V gives CDR1 ENHRY, CDR2 SYGVKD. V gave up 5 bases and J gave up 5 bases, with 7 bases separating them. The length of the CDR3 is 13 residues. The CDR3 is CAISLTDNSPLHF. Written as DNA, the CDR3 is TGTGCCATCAGTCTAACTGATAATTCACCCCTCCACTTT.

This sequence joins TRBV20-1 and TRBJ1-5; the D is unclear. Trimming took off 3 bases at V and 4 bases at J, with 10 bases between the two ends. Germline V gene data show CDR1 as DFQATT and CDR2 as SNEGSKA (reference sequence). The CDR3 covers 13 residues. CDR3 in amino acids: CSASGSGNQPQHF. The CDR3 DNA sequence: TGCAGTGCTAGCGGGTCGGGAAATCAGCCCCAGCATTTT.

The chain employs TRBV4-2 and TRBJ2-1; either TRBD1 or TRBD2 may fit D (5 bases each). Germline V gene sequence: CDR1 LGHNA, CDR2 YNFKEQ. The germline V and J ends were trimmed by 2 bases and 6 bases, with 8 bases remaining between them. There are 13 residues in the CDR3. The CDR3 region is CASSQPGRNEQFF. The CDR3 DNA sequence: TGTGCCAGCAGCCAACCGGGGCGCAATGAGCAGTTCTTC.

This chain uses TRBV7-9 with TRBJ2-4; TRBD2 matches 12 bases. The J call may be incorrect, as the DNA end agrees better with TRBJ2-7. The CDR3 covers 17 residues. The germline V gene has CDR1 SEHNR and CDR2 FQNEAQ (reference sequence). CDR3 amino acids: CASSLGTSGDVCYEQYF. Written as DNA, the CDR3 is TGTGCCAGCAGCTTAGGGACTAGCGGGGACGTTTGCTACGAGCAGTACTTC.

This clonotype has only a few counts. The V and J genes are TRBV5-1 and TRBJ2-7, with a tentative D call TRBD1 (5 bases). Trimming left V 1 base short and J 0 bases short, with 8 bases between. The CDR3 is 14 residues long. The germline CDR1 and CDR2 sequences are SGHRS and YFSETQ. The CDR3 DNA is TGCGCCAGCAGCTTGTTAGGGGTCTCCTACGAGCAGTACTTC. Protein sequence: CASSLLGVSYEQYF.

On this clonotype: One end of the junction does not line up with germline, which may come from a read error. The chain couples TRBV30 to TRBJ2-1, with unresolved D. Germline CDR1 reads GTSNPN; CDR2 reads SVGIG (reference sequence). The CDR3 contains 12 residues. The DNA of the CDR3 is TGTGCCTGGAAGATCTTTGGGAATGAGCAGGTCTTC. Translation gives CAWKIFGNEQVF.

This clonotype was counted between two and nine times. The gene calls are TRBV6-1 and TRBJ1-2, with a possible D match to TRBD1 (5 bases). This CDR3 region has 16 residues. Trimming removed 2 bases from V and 1 base from J, with 14 bases in between. In germline, CDR1 is MNHNS, CDR2 SASEGT. CDR3 region: CASSELRGTFNYGYTF. In DNA, the CDR3 is TGTGCCAGCAGTGAATTAAGGGGAACCTTTAACTATGGCTACACCTTC.

J is TRBJ2-7 and V is TRBV6-1; a weak D match, TRBD1 (6 bases). Trimming pared 5 bases from V and 2 bases from J, leaving 22 bases between. Germline V gene lookup returns CDR1 MNHNS and CDR2 SASEGT. CDR3 length: 17 amino acids. In nucleotides, the CDR3 is TGTGCCAGCAGTATAAGCGCAGGGGCATCCTTTGCCTACGAGCAGTACTTC. This encodes CASSISAGASFAYEQYF.

J is TRBJ2-1 and V is TRBV29-1; either TRBD1 or TRBD2 may fit D (5 bases each). The DNA end is a closer match to TRBJ2-7, so the J assignment may be wrong. The CDR3 loop spans 18 amino acids. CDR1 is SQVTM and CDR2 is ANQGSEA in the germline V gene. The DNA of the CDR3 is TGCAGCGTTGAGGACCTGAGGGGTGGGCTAGCCGCCTACAATGAGCAGTACTTC. Protein: CSVEDLRGGLAAYNEQYF.

The V gene is TRBV6-5, the J gene TRBJ2-1, with TRBD2 matching 11 bases. Germline V gene data show CDR1 as MNHEY and CDR2 as SVGAGI. The V and J ends lost 6 bases and 7 bases, in that order; junction bases with no gene match: 8. CDR3 length: 15 amino acids. The DNA of the CDR3 is TGTGCCAGCAGCCATAGCGGGGGGGCCGGGAATGAGCAGTTCTTC. Translating gives CASSHSGGAGNEQFF.

This clonotype was detected a few times. V gene TRBV20-1 combines with J gene TRBJ2-7; the D gene is possibly TRBD1 (6 bases). Per germline, CDR1 DFQATT and CDR2 SNEGSKA (reference sequence). Trimming took off 0 bases at V and 1 base at J, with 16 bases between the two ends. CDR3 size: 16 residues. CDR3 coding DNA: TGCAGTGCTAGAGAGGCCCTTATGGGGGCATCCTACGAGCAGTACTTC. Translated: CSAREALMGASYEQYF.

This clonotype was seen only a few times. The rearrangement uses TRBV20-1 and TRBJ2-1; the match to TRBD2 covers 11 bases. With V trimmed by 5 bases and J by 3 bases, 9 bases remained unmatched. Germline CDR1 is DFQATT and CDR2 is SNEGSKA (reference sequence). The CDR3 has 16 amino acids. The DNA for the CDR3 is TGCAGTGCTCCCCTTATAGCGGGGGGGGACTACAATGAGCAGTTCTTC. Translated, it gives CSAPLIAGGDYNEQFF.

Written as DNA, the CDR3 is TGTGCCAGCAGCTTGGCCAGGGGGGATTCGAAAGATACGCAGTATTTT. Translating gives CASSLARGDSKDTQYF. The gene calls are TRBV5-4 and TRBJ2-3, with a possible D match to TRBD1 (7 bases). CDR3 length equals 16 residues. Per germline, CDR1 SGHNT and CDR2 YYREEE (reference sequence). Trimming took off 0 bases at V and 5 bases at J, with 16 bases between the two ends.

There are a few counts of this clonotype. The V gene is TRBV12-3 or TRBV12-4, the J gene TRBJ2-3; 12 nucleotides agree with TRBD2. The CDR3 is made up of 15 amino acids. V lost 5 bases to trimming and J lost 4 bases; unmatched junction nucleotides: 4. The CDR3 bases are TGTGCCAGCAGTATACTAGCGGGGGGTGCAGATACGCAGTATTTT. Translating gives CASSILAGGADTQYF.

This clonotype was counted only a few times. The DNA for the CDR3 is TGTGCCAGCAGCCCCGCTGGGACAGGGCTCAATGAGCAGTTCTTC. It is translated as CASSPAGTGLNEQFF. The chain uses TRBV7-2 and TRBJ2-1; 9 positions agree with TRBD1. V dropped 5 bases and J dropped 6; count of bases not matched to a gene: 8. The length of the CDR3 is 15 residues. Looked up from germline, CDR1 is SGHTA and CDR2 is FQGNSA.

This clonotype was seen only once. The rearrangement links TRBV5-1 to TRBJ2-3; TRBD2 is a possible D gene (5 bases). The V end was cut by 0 bases, the J end by 1 base, with 15 bases between. The germline gives CDR1 SGHRS, CDR2 YFSETQ. This CDR3 has 17 residues. The CDR3 region is CASSLGTRPAGTDTQYF. The CDR3 DNA is TGCGCCAGCAGCTTGGGGACTCGCCCTGCAGGCACAGATACGCAGTATTTT.

The V call is TRBV5-1, the J call TRBJ2-7, with 9 bases aligning to TRBD1. V gave up 1 base and J gave up 3 bases; unmatched junction bases: 14. This CDR3 is built from 18 residues. Germline V gene sequence: CDR1 SGHRS, CDR2 YFSETQ. The CDR3 DNA reads as TGCGCCAGCAGCTTGAGGATTGATCCCGGGACAGGGTACTACGAGCAGTACTTC. Translated, it gives CASSLRIDPGTGYYEQYF.

This chain joins TRBV7-9 and TRBJ1-4; no clear D. This CDR3 region has 14 residues. The germline V gene encodes CDR1 SEHNR and CDR2 FQNEAQ (reference sequence). Between the trimmed V and J ends, which lost 11 bases and 8 bases, there was a span of 21 bases. The DNA of the CDR3 is TGTGCCGCCAGAGTTGGCCCCTTGGAGGAAAAACTGTTTTTT. It specifies CAARVGPLEEKLFF. Using reference TRBV7-9 and TRBJ1-4 for the parts outside the CDR3, the full variable domain is DTGVSQNPRHKITKRGQNVTFRCDPISEHNRLYWYRQTLGQGPEFLTYFQNEAQLEKSRLLSDRFSAERPKGSFSTLEIQRTEQGDSAMYLCAARVGPLEEKLFFGSGTQLSVL.

The genes are TRBV7-6 and TRBJ1-2, with D possibly being TRBD1 (6 bases). V was pared by 5 bases and J by 6 bases, with 13 bases between. Germline V gene data show CDR1 as SGHVS and CDR2 as FNYEAQ. This CDR3 comprises 13 residues. As DNA, the CDR3 is TGTGCCAGCAGCCAGCCGACAGGAGATGGCTACACCTTC. It yields the protein CASSQPTGDGYTF.

This clonotype was seen a few times. The V gene is TRBV12-3 or TRBV12-4, the J gene TRBJ1-2, with TRBD1 matching over 10 bases. After removal of 6 bases from V and 6 bases from J, the junction contained 13 bases not matched to a gene. There are 16 residues in the CDR3. CDR3 residues: CASSSVRQGAHNGYTF. CDR3 nucleotides: TGTGCCAGCAGCTCCGTCAGACAGGGGGCGCATAATGGCTACACCTTC.

The J gene is TRBJ1-5, the V gene TRBV20-1; D is uncertain. Germline values: CDR1 DFQATT, CDR2 SNEGSKA (reference sequence). The CDR3 extends over 16 amino acids. The V gene lost 1 base and the J gene lost 0 bases, with 13 bases spanning the gap. This CDR3 reads CSARAPSLASNQPQHF. CDR3 DNA sequence: TGCAGTGCTAGAGCCCCCAGTTTGGCTAGCAATCAGCCCCAGCATTTT.